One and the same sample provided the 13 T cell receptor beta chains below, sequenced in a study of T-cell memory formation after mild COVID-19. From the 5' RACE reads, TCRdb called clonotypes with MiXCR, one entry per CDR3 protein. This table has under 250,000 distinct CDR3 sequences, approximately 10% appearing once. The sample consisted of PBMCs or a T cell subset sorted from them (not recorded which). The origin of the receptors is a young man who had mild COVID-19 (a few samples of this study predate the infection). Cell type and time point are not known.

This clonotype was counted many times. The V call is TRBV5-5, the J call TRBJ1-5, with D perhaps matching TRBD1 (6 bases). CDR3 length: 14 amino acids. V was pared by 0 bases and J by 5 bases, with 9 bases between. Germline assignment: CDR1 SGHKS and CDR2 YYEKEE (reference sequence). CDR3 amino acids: CASSLDGGHQPQHF. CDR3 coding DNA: TGTGCCAGCAGCTTGGACGGGGGGCATCAGCCCCAGCATTTT.

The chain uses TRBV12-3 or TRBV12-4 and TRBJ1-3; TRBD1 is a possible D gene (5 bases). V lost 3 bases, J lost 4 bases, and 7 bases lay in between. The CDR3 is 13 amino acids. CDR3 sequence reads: CASSLRGGNTIYF. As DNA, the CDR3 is TGTGCCAGCAGTTTGAGGGGAGGAAACACCATATATTTT.

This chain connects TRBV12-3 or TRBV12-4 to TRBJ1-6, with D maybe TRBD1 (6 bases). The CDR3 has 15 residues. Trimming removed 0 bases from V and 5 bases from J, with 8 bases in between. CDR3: CASSLAHRDNSPLHF. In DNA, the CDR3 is TGTGCCAGCAGTTTAGCGCACAGGGATAATTCACCCCTCCACTTT.

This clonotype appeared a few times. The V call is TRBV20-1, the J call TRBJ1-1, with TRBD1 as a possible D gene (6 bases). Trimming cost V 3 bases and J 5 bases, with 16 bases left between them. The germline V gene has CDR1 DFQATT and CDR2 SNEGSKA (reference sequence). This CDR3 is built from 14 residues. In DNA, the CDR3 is TGCAGTGCTAGCGTACAGGGAACGGTTACTGAAGCTTTCTTT. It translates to CSASVQGTVTEAFF.

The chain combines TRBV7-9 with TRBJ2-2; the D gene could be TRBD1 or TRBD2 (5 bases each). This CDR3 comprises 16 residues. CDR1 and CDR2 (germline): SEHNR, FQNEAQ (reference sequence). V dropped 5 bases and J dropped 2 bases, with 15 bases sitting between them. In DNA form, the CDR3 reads TGTGCCAGCAGCCCCCGTGGGACGGGAAACACCGGGGAGCTGTTTTTT. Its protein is CASSPRGTGNTGELFF.

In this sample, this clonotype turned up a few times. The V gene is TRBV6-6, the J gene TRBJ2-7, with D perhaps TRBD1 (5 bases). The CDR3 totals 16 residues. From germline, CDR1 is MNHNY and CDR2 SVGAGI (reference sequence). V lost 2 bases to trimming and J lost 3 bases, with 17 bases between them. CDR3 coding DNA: TGTGCCAGCAGTTACCCTCCCGGGTCCAGGGACTACGAGCAGTACGTC. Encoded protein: CASSYPPGSRDYEQYV.

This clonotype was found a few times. CDR3 bases: TGCAGCGTTGTCGGACTGGGAAATGAAAAACTGTTTTTT. Translating gives CSVVGLGNEKLFF. The V call is TRBV29-1, the J call TRBJ1-4; D unresolved. Germline lookup yields CDR1 SQVTM and CDR2 ANQGSEA. The ends were cut back, 4 bases at V and 5 bases at J, with 11 bases in the middle. The CDR3 totals 13 residues.

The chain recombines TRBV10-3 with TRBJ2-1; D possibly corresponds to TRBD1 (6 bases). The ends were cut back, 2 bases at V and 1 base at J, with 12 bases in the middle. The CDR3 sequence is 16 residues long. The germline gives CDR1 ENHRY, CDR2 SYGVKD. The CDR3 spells CAISEVRTASYNEQFF. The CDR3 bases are TGTGCCATCAGTGAGGTCCGGACAGCTTCCTACAATGAGCAGTTCTTC.

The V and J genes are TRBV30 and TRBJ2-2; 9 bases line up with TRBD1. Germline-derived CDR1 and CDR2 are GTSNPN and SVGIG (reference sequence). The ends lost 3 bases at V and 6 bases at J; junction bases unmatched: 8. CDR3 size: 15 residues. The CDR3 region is CAWRNSGQGSGELFF. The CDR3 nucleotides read TGTGCCTGGAGGAACTCGGGACAGGGCTCCGGGGAGCTGTTTTTT.

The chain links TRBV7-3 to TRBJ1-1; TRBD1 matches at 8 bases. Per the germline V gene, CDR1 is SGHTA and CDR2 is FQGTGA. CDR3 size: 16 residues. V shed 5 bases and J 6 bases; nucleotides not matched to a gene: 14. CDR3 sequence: CASSLVDRASGAEAFF. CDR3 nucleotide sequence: TGTGCCAGCAGCCTGGTGGACAGGGCGTCGGGTGCTGAAGCTTTCTTT.

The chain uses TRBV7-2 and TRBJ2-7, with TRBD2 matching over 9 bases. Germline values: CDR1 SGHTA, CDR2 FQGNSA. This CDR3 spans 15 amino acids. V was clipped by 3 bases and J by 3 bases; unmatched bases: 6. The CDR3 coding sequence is TGTGCCAGCAGCTTTAGCGGGGGCATCTACTACGAGCAGTACTTC. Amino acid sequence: CASSFSGGIYYEQYF.

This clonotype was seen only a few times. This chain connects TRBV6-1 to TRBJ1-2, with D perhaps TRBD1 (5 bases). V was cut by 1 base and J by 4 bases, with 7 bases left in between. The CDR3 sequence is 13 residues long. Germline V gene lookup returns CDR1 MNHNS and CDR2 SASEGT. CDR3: CASSEGQPYGYTF. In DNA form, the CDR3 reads TGTGCCAGCAGTGAAGGACAGCCCTATGGCTACACCTTC.

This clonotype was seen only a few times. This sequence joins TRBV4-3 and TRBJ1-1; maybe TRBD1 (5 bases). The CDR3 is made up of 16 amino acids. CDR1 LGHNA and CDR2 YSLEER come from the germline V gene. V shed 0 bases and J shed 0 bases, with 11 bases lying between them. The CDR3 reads CASSQDARVMNTEAFF. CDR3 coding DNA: TGCGCCAGCAGCCAAGATGCCAGGGTAATGAACACTGAAGCTTTCTTT.